This T cell receptor beta chain was profiled in a study of CD8+ T cells in alopecia areata. Study information: It was oral tofacitinib, at 5 to 10 mg twice daily, that treated patients received.

The CDR3 runs to 14 residues. V dropped 1 base and J dropped 0 bases, with 7 bases sitting between them. The germline V gene has CDR1 SNHLY and CDR2 FYNNEI. TCR sequencing used cDNA made by reverse transcription of extracted RNA. Here immunoSEQ multiplex PCR was the method, and the copy in TCRdb shows in-frame clones only, minus some. The data contain 150,000 to 200,000 clones, 67% of them singletons. The sorting of PBMCs gave CD4+ and CD8+ T cells. The chain carries TRBV2 and TRBJ2-7; D is ambiguous. The specimen comprised CD8+ T cells sorted from blood, sampled at week 0. The receptor was isolated from a human donor with alopecia areata. The CDR3: CASSEVWPSYEQYF. The CDR3 coding sequence is TGTGCCAGCAGTGAAGTTTGGCCCTCCTACGAGCAGTACTTC.